The 16 T cell receptor beta chains below all came from one sample that was sequenced in a study of OX40 agonist ivuxolimab in advanced cancers. Measured with immunoSEQ multiplex PCR; TCRdb has only the in-frame clones, and not every one. The table lists about 60,000 clones, around 82% of them singletons. Sample: CD4+ or CD8+ T cells sorted from blood, taken in a trial of the OX40 agonist ivuxolimab. These receptors were obtained from an adult with an advanced solid tumor such as melanoma, head and neck, liver or kidney cancer.

This clone was recorded once. The rearrangement links TRBV15 to TRBJ2-5; D not resolved. The germline CDR1 and CDR2 sequences are LNHNV and YYDKDF (reference sequence). There are 16 residues in the CDR3. V lost 1 base and J lost 1, with 13 bases in between. CDR3 nucleotide sequence: TGTGCCACCAGCAGAGGTAACAGCTGGGGCCAAGAGACCCAGTACTTC. Residues: CATSRGNSWGQETQYF.

This chain connects TRBV6-6 to TRBJ2-3; the D gene is possibly TRBD2 (6 bases). Per the germline V gene, CDR1 is MNHNY and CDR2 is SVGAGI (reference sequence). V lost 4 bases, J lost 1 base, and 12 bases lay in between. The CDR3 length is 15 residues. CDR3: CASSSSTGGTDTQYF. The CDR3 nucleotides read TGTGCCAGCAGTTCCTCGACGGGGGGCACAGATACGCAGTATTTT.

This clone appeared a few times. The chain has TRBV9 and TRBJ2-7; no firm D call. V was pared by 0 bases and J by 6 bases, with 13 bases between. CDR3 length equals 14 residues. Germline V gene data show CDR1 as SGDLS and CDR2 as YYNGEE. CDR3 sequence reads: CASSVGQWSGEQYF. CDR3 bases: TGTGCCAGCAGCGTAGGGCAGTGGTCGGGCGAGCAGTACTTC.

This sequence joins TRBV6-1 and TRBJ2-5; D is tentatively TRBD1 or TRBD2 (5 bases each). This CDR3 is 13 amino acids long. With 7 bases removed from V and 5 bases from J, the gap between germline ends came to 14 bases. The germline CDR1 and CDR2 sequences are MNHNS and SASEGT. For the CDR3, the DNA is TGTGCCAGCAACCCCGGGTGGGGGGAGACCCAGTACTTC. This translates into CASNPGWGETQYF.

This chain links TRBV4-3 with TRBJ2-3; 8 bases align to TRBD1. Looked up from germline, CDR1 is LGHNA and CDR2 is YSLEER. The CDR3 runs 15 residues. V lost 1 base, J lost 3 bases, and 3 bases stayed unmatched. As DNA, the CDR3 is TGCGCCAGCAGCCAAGGACAGGGGATAACAGATACGCAGTATTTT. The encoded protein is CASSQGQGITDTQYF.

V is TRBV11-2 and J is TRBJ2-5; D gene uncertain. Germline CDR1 reads SGHAT; CDR2 reads FQNNGV. With 2 bases removed from V and 4 bases from J, the gap between germline ends came to 14 bases. This CDR3 region has 15 residues. The CDR3: CASSLPATSGETQYF. Written as DNA, the CDR3 is TGTGCCAGCAGCTTACCCGCCACTTCAGGAGAGACCCAGTACTTC.

J is TRBJ2-1 and V is TRBV11-2; no clear D gene. Germline V gene sequence: CDR1 SGHAT, CDR2 FQNNGV. The CDR3 loop spans 14 amino acids. V was clipped by 5 bases and J by 9 bases, with 17 bases between them. CDR3 coding DNA: TGTGCCAGCAGCCTCAAAAGTGCACAATCTGAGCAGTTCTTC. It encodes CASSLKSAQSEQFF.

The chain employs TRBV5-4 and TRBJ1-2; D unclear. CDR3 length: 12 residues. Germline lookup yields CDR1 SGHNT and CDR2 YYREEE (reference sequence). V gave up 4 bases and J gave up 5 bases, with 9 bases separating them. The CDR3 sequence is CASSRNGYGYTF. The CDR3 coding sequence is TGTGCCAGCAGCCGAAACGGTTATGGCTACACCTTC. Combining the CDR3 with reference TRBV5-4 and TRBJ1-2 gives the whole variable domain ETGVTQSPTHLIKTRGQQVTLRCSSQSGHNTVSWYQQALGQGPQFIFQYYREEENGRGNFPPRFSGLQFPNYSSELNVNALELDDSALYLCASSRNGYGYTFGSGTRLTVV.

The sample holds one count of this clone. The chain uses TRBV5-4 and TRBJ1-2, with TRBD1 as a possible D gene (5 bases). The CDR3 loop spans 15 amino acids. Trimming left V 0 bases short and J 7 bases short, with 16 bases between. Germline CDR1 is SGHNT and CDR2 is YYREEE (reference sequence). The chain's CDR3 is CASSLGREAGGGYTF. The CDR3 nucleotides read TGTGCCAGCAGCTTGGGGAGGGAAGCTGGGGGTGGCTACACCTTC.

The chain recombines TRBV27 with TRBJ1-4, with D possibly matching TRBD1 (5 bases). Trimming left V 7 bases short and J 0 bases short, with 9 bases between. Germline loops: CDR1 MNHEY, CDR2 SMNVEV (reference sequence). The CDR3 runs 14 residues. The CDR3 loop reads CASKGSATNEKLFF. CDR3 DNA sequence: TGTGCCAGCAAGGGGAGCGCAACTAATGAAAAACTGTTTTTT.

The V and J genes are TRBV5-1 and TRBJ1-2; D call uncertain. CDR1 and CDR2 from the germline V gene are SGHRS and YFSETQ. The germline V and J ends were trimmed by 7 bases and 7 bases, with 11 bases remaining between them. The length of the CDR3 is 11 residues. CDR3 loop: CASRENSGYTF. CDR3 bases: TGCGCCAGCCGGGAGAACAGTGGCTACACCTTC.

This rearrangement joins TRBV2 to TRBJ2-2; D remains ambiguous. The germline V and J ends were trimmed by 10 bases and 2 bases, with 11 bases remaining between them. Germline V lookup: CDR1 SNHLY, CDR2 FYNNEI. The CDR3 length is 13 residues. The CDR3 reads CANTPTNTGELFF. In DNA form, the CDR3 reads TGTGCCAACACCCCGACAAACACCGGGGAGCTGTTTTTT.

The CDR3 sequence: CASSPRGRTEAFF. The CDR3 DNA reads as TGTGCCAGCAGCCCCAGGGGGCGAACTGAAGCTTTCTTT. The rearrangement links TRBV7-3 to TRBJ1-1, with 8 positions matching TRBD1. The CDR3 totals 13 residues. Per the germline V gene, CDR1 is SGHTA and CDR2 is FQGTGA. The V gene end was trimmed by 5 bases and the J gene end by 5 bases; junction bases not matched to a gene: 4.

The genes are TRBV11-2 and TRBJ2-5; 9 bases are a match to TRBD1. V gave up 9 bases and J gave up 5 bases; unmatched junction bases: 10. The germline CDR1 and CDR2 sequences are SGHAT and FQNNGV. The CDR3 length is 14 residues. The CDR3 DNA is TGTGCCAGTGCCGGGACAGGGAATTCGGAGACCCAGTACTTC. Its translation is CASAGTGNSETQYF. Variable domain in full (rest from reference TRBV11-2 and TRBJ2-5): EAGVAQSPRYKIIEKRQSVAFWCNPISGHATLYWYQQILGQGPKLLIQFQNNGVVDDSQLPKDRFSAERLKGVDSTLKIQPAKLEDSAVYLCASAGTGNSETQYFGPGTRLLVL.

J is TRBJ1-1 and V is TRBV30; a possible D gene is TRBD1 (6 bases). V gave up 6 bases and J gave up 0 bases, with 20 bases separating them. Germline CDR1 is GTSNPN and CDR2 is SVGIG (reference sequence). This CDR3 region has 16 residues. The CDR3: CACRKRVGDMNTEAFF. The CDR3 coding sequence is TGTGCCTGCCGTAAGAGGGTAGGGGACATGAACACTGAAGCTTTCTTT.

The chain recombines TRBV19 with TRBJ2-3; TRBD2 matches 11 bases. The CDR3 covers 15 residues. Germline CDR1 and CDR2: LNHDA and SQIVND (reference sequence). The ends lost 8 bases at V and 3 bases at J; junction bases unmatched: 7. The CDR3 is CASGVASGGTDTQYF. The DNA of the CDR3 is TGTGCCAGTGGGGTTGCTAGCGGGGGGACAGATACGCAGTATTTT.